This entry lists 18 T cell receptor beta chains sequenced from one sample in a study of T-cell reconstitution after alpha-beta-depleted transplantation in children. TCRbeta library preparation incorporated unique molecular identifiers. TCRdb passed the PCR reads through MiXCR, listing each CDR3 protein once. The data show roughly 490,000 distinct CDR3 sequences, approximately 10% seen once. The material was PBMCs, mostly from graft donor cells, obtained 180 days after TCRalphabeta/CD19-depleted stem cell transplant. The receptors originated from a female patient between 2 and 15 years old who had a stem cell transplant for aplastic anemia, so the T cells may come from the graft donor.

This clonotype was seen many times. The V call is TRBV7-9, the J call TRBJ2-3; 8 nucleotides line up with TRBD2. After removal of 0 bases from V and 3 bases from J, the junction contained 2 bases not matched to a gene. This CDR3 has 15 residues. In germline, CDR1 is SEHNR, CDR2 FQNEAQ (reference sequence). CDR3 loop: CASSLALAETDTQYF. CDR3 coding DNA: TGTGCCAGCAGCTTAGCACTAGCGGAGACAGATACGCAGTATTTT.

This chain links TRBV4-3 with TRBJ1-5; D unclear. Germline assignment: CDR1 LGHNA and CDR2 YSLEER. There are 15 residues in the CDR3. Trimming stripped 1 base from V and 0 bases from J, with 7 bases between. CDR3 region: CASSQGFYSNQPQHF. Written as DNA, the CDR3 is TGCGCCAGCAGCCAAGGTTTCTATAGCAATCAGCCCCAGCATTTT.

There are a few counts of this clonotype. The chain combines TRBV7-2 with TRBJ1-1, with a tentative D call TRBD1 (6 bases). V was trimmed by 1 base and J by 6 bases, leaving 21 bases between them. This CDR3 comprises 17 residues. In germline, CDR1 is SGHTA, CDR2 FQGNSA. The CDR3 nucleotides read TGTGCCAGCAGCTTAGTGTGGGGGGCGAAGGGCCTCGCTGAAGCTTTCTTT. This translates into CASSLVWGAKGLAEAFF.

This clonotype has only a few counts. The CDR3 is CASSHGINEQFF. The CDR3 DNA sequence: TGTGCCAGCAGCCATGGAATAAATGAGCAGTTCTTC. The chain has TRBV14 and TRBJ2-1; D remains unclear. Germline V lookup: CDR1 SGHDN, CDR2 FVKESK. Trimming took 3 bases from V and 7 from J, leaving 7 bases between them. This CDR3 region has 12 residues.

The chain has TRBV28 and TRBJ2-7, with 15 positions matching TRBD2. Germline V gives CDR1 MDHEN, CDR2 SYDVKM. V was clipped by 6 bases and J by 1 base; unmatched bases: 10. The CDR3 consists of 18 residues. The CDR3 sequence is CASSRGLAGGSGSYEQYV. In nucleotides, the CDR3 is TGTGCCAGCAGCCGCGGACTAGCGGGAGGGTCGGGGTCCTACGAGCAGTACGTC.

This clonotype appeared a few times. This chain links TRBV4-3 with TRBJ1-1; D might be TRBD1 (5 bases). The CDR3 runs 15 residues. Germline CDR1 and CDR2: LGHNA and YSLEER. V was clipped by 0 bases and J by 4 bases, with 12 bases between them. The CDR3 DNA follows: TGCGCCAGCAGCCAAGATCCGGGGGGAACCACTGAAGCTTTCTTT. It specifies CASSQDPGGTTEAFF.

The V and J genes are TRBV7-2 and TRBJ2-7; 11 positions agree with TRBD2. Germline V gene lookup returns CDR1 SGHTA and CDR2 FQGNSA. This CDR3 spans 16 amino acids. The V gene end was trimmed by 5 bases and the J gene end by 4 bases; junction bases not matched to a gene: 10. This chain's CDR3 is CASSLSSSGRSYEQYF. The CDR3, as DNA: TGTGCCAGCAGCCTTAGTTCTAGCGGGAGGTCTTACGAGCAGTACTTC.

In its sample, this clonotype was seen a few times. The gene calls are TRBV12-3 or TRBV12-4 and TRBJ2-7; D is possibly TRBD1 (5 bases). Trimming left V 8 bases short and J 2 bases short, with 19 bases between. This CDR3 contains 15 residues. CDR3 sequence: CASGHLSIIPYEQYV. The CDR3 coding sequence is TGTGCCAGCGGACATCTTAGTATTATTCCCTACGAGCAGTACGTC.

This chain connects TRBV28 to TRBJ2-7; TRBD1 aligns across 8 bases. Germline V gene sequence: CDR1 MDHEN, CDR2 SYDVKM. J was trimmed by 4 bases and V by 6 bases; bases with no gene match: 5. The CDR3 loop spans 13 amino acids. CDR3 residues: CASRKDRVYEQYF. DNA of the CDR3: TGTGCCAGCAGGAAGGACAGGGTGTACGAGCAGTACTTC. Using reference TRBV28 and TRBJ2-7 for the parts outside the CDR3, the full variable domain is DVKVTQSSRYLVKRTGEKVFLECVQDMDHENMFWYRQDPGLGLRLIYFSYDVKMKEKGDIPEGYSVSREKKERFSLILESASTNQTSMYLCASRKDRVYEQYFGPGTRLTVT.

This clonotype was observed at least ten times. J is TRBJ2-3 and V is TRBV4-3, with 9 bases lining up with TRBD2. This CDR3 is 17 amino acids long. Unmatched junction bases numbered 12, after V lost 0 bases and J lost 8 bases. CDR1 and CDR2 (germline): LGHNA, YSLEER. The DNA of the CDR3 is TGCGCCAGCAGCCAAGATGACGAGCGGGAGGCCGGGAGTACGCAGTATTTT. It translates to CASSQDDEREAGSTQYF.

In its sample, this clonotype was seen many times. The V gene is TRBV29-1, the J gene TRBJ2-1; no clear D gene. The V and J ends lost 6 bases and 6 bases respectively, with 12 bases between them. In germline, CDR1 is SQVTM, CDR2 ANQGSEA. This CDR3 region has 12 residues. The CDR3 region is CSVGRATNEQFF. Written as DNA, the CDR3 is TGCAGCGTAGGCCGGGCTACCAATGAGCAGTTCTTC.

As for this clonotype: One junction end disagrees with the germline gene, perhaps due to a read error. The rearrangement uses TRBV28 and TRBJ2-5; 8 positions agree with TRBD2. The germline gives CDR1 MDHEN, CDR2 SYDVKM. The CDR3 consists of 11 residues. The CDR3: CATLGREVWDF. DNA for the CDR3: TGTGCCACCCTGGGGCGGGAGGTTTGGGACTTC.

This chain joins TRBV20-1 and TRBJ2-2; 8 bases are shared with TRBD1. This CDR3 is 17 amino acids long. Germline values: CDR1 DFQATT, CDR2 SNEGSKA (reference sequence). V gave up 2 bases and J gave up 4 bases; unmatched junction bases: 12. This CDR3 is CSARNRLGTGFTGELFF. CDR3 DNA sequence: TGCAGTGCTAGAAATCGGCTCGGGACAGGATTCACCGGGGAGCTGTTTTTT.

The chain recombines TRBV12-3 or TRBV12-4 with TRBJ2-3, with 8 bases matching TRBD2. The ends lost 7 bases at V and 4 bases at J; junction bases unmatched: 10. This CDR3 comprises 15 residues. CDR3 amino acids: CASNPSGRWADTQYF. Written as DNA, the CDR3 is TGTGCCAGCAACCCGAGCGGGAGATGGGCAGATACGCAGTATTTT.

In its sample, this clonotype was seen many times. The rearrangement joins TRBV18 to TRBJ1-2; D gene ambiguous. The CDR3 contains 15 residues. CDR1 is KGHSH and CDR2 is LQKENI in the germline V gene. Trimming took off 0 bases at V and 0 bases at J, with 8 bases between the two ends. The CDR3 reads CASSPPNRANYGYTF. The CDR3 DNA follows: TGTGCCAGCTCACCACCGAACAGAGCTAACTATGGCTACACCTTC.

The chain combines TRBV7-8 with TRBJ2-7, with no clear D. The CDR3 loop spans 13 amino acids. Germline CDR1 and CDR2: SGHVS and FQNEAQ. V was clipped by 3 bases and J by 6 bases, with 12 bases between them. CDR3 sequence: CASSFSTPREQYV. In nucleotides, the CDR3 is TGTGCCAGCAGCTTTTCGACCCCTCGCGAGCAGTACGTC.

This clonotype has more than one count but fewer than ten. This chain joins TRBV12-3 or TRBV12-4 and TRBJ2-1; 8 nucleotides agree with TRBD2. Trimming took 8 bases from V and 1 from J; bases not matched to a gene: 7. This CDR3 contains 15 residues. CDR3 coding DNA: TGTGCCAGCTCGTACTTAGCGGGATCCTACAATGAGCAGTTCTTC. It codes for CASSYLAGSYNEQFF.

The DNA for the CDR3 is TGTGCCAGCAGCCCGCGCCAGAGCGGGAGCGTCAATGAGCAGTTCTTC. It encodes CASSPRQSGSVNEQFF. The chain uses TRBV7-9 and TRBJ2-1; 8 nucleotides agree with TRBD2. The CDR3 runs to 16 residues. V gave up 5 bases and J gave up 6 bases; unmatched junction bases: 12. Germline V gene data show CDR1 as SEHNR and CDR2 as FQNEAQ (reference sequence).